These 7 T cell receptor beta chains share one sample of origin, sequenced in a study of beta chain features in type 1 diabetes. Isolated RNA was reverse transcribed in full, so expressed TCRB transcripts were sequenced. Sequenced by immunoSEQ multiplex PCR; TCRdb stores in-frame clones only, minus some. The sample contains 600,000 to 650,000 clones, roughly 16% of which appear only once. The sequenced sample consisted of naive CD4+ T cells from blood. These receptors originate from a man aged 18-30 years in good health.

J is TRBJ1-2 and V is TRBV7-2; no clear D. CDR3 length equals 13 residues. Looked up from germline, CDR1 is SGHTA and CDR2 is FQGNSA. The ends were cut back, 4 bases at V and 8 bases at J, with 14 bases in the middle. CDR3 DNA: TGTGCCAGCAGCTCCCAATGGGGTGGGGGCTACACCTTC. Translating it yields CASSSQWGGGYTF.

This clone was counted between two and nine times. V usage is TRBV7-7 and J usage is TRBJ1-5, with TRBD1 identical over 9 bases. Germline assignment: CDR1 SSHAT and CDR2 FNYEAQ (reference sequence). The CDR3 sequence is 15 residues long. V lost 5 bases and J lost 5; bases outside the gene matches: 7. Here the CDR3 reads CASSPTGGTDQPQHF. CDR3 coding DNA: TGTGCCAGCAGCCCCACAGGGGGCACAGATCAGCCCCAGCATTTT.

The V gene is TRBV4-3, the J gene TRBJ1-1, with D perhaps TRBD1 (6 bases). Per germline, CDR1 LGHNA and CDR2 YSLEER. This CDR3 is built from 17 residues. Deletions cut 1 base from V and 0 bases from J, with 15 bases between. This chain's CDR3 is CASSQARGSAMNTEAFF. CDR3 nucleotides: TGCGCCAGCAGCCAAGCAAGGGGGTCCGCGATGAACACTGAAGCTTTCTTT.

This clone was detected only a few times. The CDR3 bases are TGTGCCAGCAGCGGGGGACGGTACCAAGAGACCCAGTACTTC. Protein product: CASSGGRYQETQYF. The chain has TRBV28 and TRBJ2-5, with a tentative D call TRBD2 (6 bases). Looked up from germline, CDR1 is MDHEN and CDR2 is SYDVKM. The CDR3 is made up of 14 amino acids. The germline V and J ends were trimmed by 6 bases and 0 bases, with 11 bases remaining between them.

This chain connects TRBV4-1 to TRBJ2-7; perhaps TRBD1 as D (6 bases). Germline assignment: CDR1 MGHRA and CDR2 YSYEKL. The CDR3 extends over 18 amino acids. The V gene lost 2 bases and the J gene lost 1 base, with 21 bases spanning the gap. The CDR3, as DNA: TGCGCCAGCAGCCAACGAGTCGGTCCCATGGACAGATCCTACGAGCAGTACTTC. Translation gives CASSQRVGPMDRSYEQYF.

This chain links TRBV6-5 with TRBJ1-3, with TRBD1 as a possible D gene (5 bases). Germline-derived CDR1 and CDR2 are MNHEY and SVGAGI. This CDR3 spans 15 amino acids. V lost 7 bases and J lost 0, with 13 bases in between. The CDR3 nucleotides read TGTGCCAGCATACTCTTCAGGGCCTCTGGAAACACCATATATTTT. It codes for CASILFRASGNTIYF.

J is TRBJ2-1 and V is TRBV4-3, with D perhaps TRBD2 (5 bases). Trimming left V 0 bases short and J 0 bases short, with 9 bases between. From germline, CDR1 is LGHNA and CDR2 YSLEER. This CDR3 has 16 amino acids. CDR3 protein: CASSQESGASYNEQFF. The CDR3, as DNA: TGCGCCAGCAGCCAAGAAAGCGGAGCCTCCTACAATGAGCAGTTCTTC.